This T cell receptor (beta chain) derives from a study of blood T cell repertoires in COVID-19. Background on the study: Italy, Spain and the United States were the sources of the convalescent and acute COVID-19 samples.

The protocol was immunoSEQ multiplex PCR, while the TCRdb copy is restricted to in-frame clones and leaves out a portion. The table shows some 250,000 clones, with about four fifths occurring only once. This clone came up once. Germline CDR1 is MNHNS and CDR2 is SASEGT. The CDR3 contains 14 residues. V was cut by 3 bases and J by 5 bases, with 12 bases left in between. Sequencing was done on a sample of peripheral blood. The receptor comes from a man aged 35-49 years with active or convalescent COVID-19. V gene TRBV6-1 combines with J gene TRBJ2-3, with D perhaps TRBD1 (5 bases). The CDR3 region is CASSEWGAGDTQYF. The CDR3 DNA is TGTGCCAGCAGTGAGTGGGGCGCAGGAGATACGCAGTATTTT.